This TCR beta chain stems from a study of T cells after yellow fever vaccination. The V gene lost 5 bases and the J gene lost 7 bases, with 13 bases spanning the gap. Germline V gene sequence: CDR1 SGHRS, CDR2 YFSETQ. This CDR3 region has 13 residues. This clonotype was counted ten times or more. Its antigen is still unknown. The study, taken as a whole, reports: In post-booster samples, most primary-vaccination clones reappeared (roughly 96% CD4, roughly 88% CD8). A weaker but faster secondary response was observed, peaking on day 5 versus 15.

MiXCR, run by TCRdb on the 5' RACE reads, gives a single entry per CDR3 protein. The sample has about 300,000 distinct CDR3 sequences, about 4% seen once. The source was PBMCs, collected 5 days after the yellow fever booster vaccination. This clonotype was obtained from a man aged 18-30 years who received the YFV17D yellow fever vaccine. The V gene is TRBV5-1, the J gene TRBJ2-1; D gene ambiguous. As DNA, the CDR3 is TGCGCCAGCAGTGAGCCTATCGGAAATGAGCAGTTCTTC. Translated: CASSEPIGNEQFF.